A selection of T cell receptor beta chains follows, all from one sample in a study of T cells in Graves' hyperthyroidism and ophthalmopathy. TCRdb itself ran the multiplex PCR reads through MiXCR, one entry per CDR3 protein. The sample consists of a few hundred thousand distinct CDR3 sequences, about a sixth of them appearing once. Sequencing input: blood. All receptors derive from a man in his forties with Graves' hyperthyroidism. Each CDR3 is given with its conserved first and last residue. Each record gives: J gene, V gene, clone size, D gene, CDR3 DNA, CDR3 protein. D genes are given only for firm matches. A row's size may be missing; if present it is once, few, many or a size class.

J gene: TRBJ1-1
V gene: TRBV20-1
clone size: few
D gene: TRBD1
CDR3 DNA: TGCAGTGCTAGGGACAGGGGGAGGGCTGAAGCTTTCTTT
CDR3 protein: CSARDRGRAEAFF

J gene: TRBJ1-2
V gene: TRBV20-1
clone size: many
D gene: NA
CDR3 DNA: TGCAGTGCTAGTATTGGGCAGGTTTTGGGCTACACCTTC
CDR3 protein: CSASIGQVLGYTF

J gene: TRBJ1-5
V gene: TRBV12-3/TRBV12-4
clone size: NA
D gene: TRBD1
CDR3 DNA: TGTGCCAGCAGTCAAGGTGACAGGGGTTATCAGCCCCAGCATTTT
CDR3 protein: CASSQGDRGYQPQHF

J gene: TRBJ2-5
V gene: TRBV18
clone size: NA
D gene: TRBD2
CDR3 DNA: TGTGCCAGCTCGCCGGGACTAGCGGGGGCATACCAAGAGACCCAGTACTTC
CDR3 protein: CASSPGLAGAYQETQYF

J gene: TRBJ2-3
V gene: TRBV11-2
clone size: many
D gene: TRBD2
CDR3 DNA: TGTGCCAGCAGTTCACCAGGGACTAGCGCGGATACGCAGTATTTT
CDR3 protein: CASSSPGTSADTQYF

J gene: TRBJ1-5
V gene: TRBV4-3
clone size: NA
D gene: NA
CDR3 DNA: TGCGCCAGCAGCCTAAAGTTAGGGGGTGAGCAGCCCCAGCATTTT
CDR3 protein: CASSLKLGGEQPQHF

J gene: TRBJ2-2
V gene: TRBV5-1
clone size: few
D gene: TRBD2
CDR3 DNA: TGCGCCAGCAGCTACCTAGCGGGGAGTTTGAACACCGGGGAGCTGTTTTTT
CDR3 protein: CASSYLAGSLNTGELFF

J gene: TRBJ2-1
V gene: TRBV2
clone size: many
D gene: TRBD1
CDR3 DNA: TGTGCCAGCCGACAGGGAACCTACAATGAGCAGTTCTTC
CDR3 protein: CASRQGTYNEQFF

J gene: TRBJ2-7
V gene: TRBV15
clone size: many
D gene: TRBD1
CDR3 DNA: TGTGCCACCAGCCGGGACAGTTATGCCTACGAGCAGTACTTC
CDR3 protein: CATSRDSYAYEQYF

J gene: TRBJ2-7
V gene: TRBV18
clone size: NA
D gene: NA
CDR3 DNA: TGTGCCAGCTCACCACGGCTCCAGGGCAGCTCCTACGAGCAGTACTTC
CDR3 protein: CASSPRLQGSSYEQYF